This T cell receptor (beta chain) was captured in a study of blood T cell repertoires in COVID-19. Study information: Spain, Italy and the United States supplied samples that represented acute and convalescent COVID-19.

The V gene's germline CDR1 is SGHDT and CDR2 YYEEEE. J lost 3 bases, V lost 2 bases, and 5 bases had no gene match. The length of the CDR3 is 14 residues. Original processing methods: Amplifying reference gene primers gave estimates of nucleated cell counts. TCRdb's table, derived via immunoSEQ multiplex PCR, lists solely in-frame clones and lacks some. D and trimming come from the DNA, and the V and J calls and clone size come from that table. Of hundreds of thousands of clones listed, 70% to 90% are singletons. The chain joins TRBV5-6 to TRBJ2-7; 7 positions agree with TRBD1. The receptor was derived from a woman aged 25-40 years who had recovered from COVID-19. The sequenced sample consisted of peripheral blood. This CDR3 reads CASSFYTGDYEQYF. The CDR3 DNA reads TGTGCCAGCAGCTTCTACACAGGGGACTACGAGCAGTACTTC.